The sequence of this T cell receptor (beta chain) was determined in a study of shared clonotypes between healthy human individuals. Findings and caveats of the study: Naive subsets tended to show greater estimated richness than memory subsets.

The CDR3 is 16 residues long. V lost 2 bases, J lost 7 bases, and 18 bases lay in between. CDR1 and CDR2 (germline): SGHTA, FQGNSA. A CD45RA+ naive subset and a CD45RA-negative memory subset were split from CD4+ cells. Of note for this clone: Its antigen is unidentified.

Sequencing used immunoSEQ multiplex PCR; TCRdb keeps in-frame clones, though not all of them. The sample has about 1.5 million clones; 95% to 99% are singletons. This sequence joins TRBV7-2 and TRBJ2-1; D possibly corresponds to TRBD1 (5 bases). The specimen sequenced was naive CD4+ T cells sorted from blood. Described subset: CD45RA+ positively selected. The clonotype was recovered from a man younger than 40 in good health. CDR3 protein: CASSLSQGRVYNEQFF. Here the CDR3 DNA reads TGTGCCAGCAGCTTATCGCAAGGCAGGGTGTATAATGAGCAGTTCTTC.